The 23 T cell receptor beta chains given below trace back to one sample, sequenced in a study of blood T cell repertoires in COVID-19 (dated by TCRdb to about 2020). The protocol used for the library was the immunoSEQ multiplex PCR assay. Drawn from immuneACCESS, this table holds only the in-frame rearrangements with V and J called that TCRdb kept. Clones are partly lost; checked studies trace under half to an unresolved V gene and leave the rest unexplained. Recorded for this sample are approximately 200,000 clones; 75% to 90% of them occurred a single time. The top ten constitute about 2.1% of the sample. The material sequenced was peripheral blood. These TCRs come from a man in his sixties or seventies with active or convalescent COVID-19.

A few counts support this clone. The chain is built from TRBV4-1 and TRBJ1-4; D uncertain. The germline V gene encodes CDR1 MGHRA and CDR2 YSYEKL. The V end was cut by 0 bases, the J end by 8 bases, with 22 bases between. The CDR3 contains 18 residues. This CDR3 reads CASSQDWAGEGRREKLFF. The CDR3 DNA sequence: TGCGCCAGCAGCCAAGATTGGGCTGGGGAAGGGAGACGGGAAAAACTGTTTTTT.

The chain combines TRBV28 with TRBJ2-1, with 7 bases identical to TRBD2. This CDR3 has 12 residues. CDR1 and CDR2 (germline): MDHEN, SYDVKM. Unmatched junction bases numbered 7, after V lost 5 bases and J lost 12 bases. CDR3 region: CASSPRTRGQFF. The CDR3 DNA follows: TGTGCCAGCAGTCCCAGGACTAGGGGGCAGTTCTTC.

V usage is TRBV28 and J usage is TRBJ2-5, with 7 bases fitting TRBD1. From germline, CDR1 is MDHEN and CDR2 SYDVKM. Trimming cost V 4 bases and J 4 bases; bases outside gene matches: 9. The CDR3 loop spans 15 amino acids. This CDR3 reads CASSSNRGLVETQYF. The DNA for the CDR3 is TGTGCCAGCAGTTCGAACAGGGGCCTTGTAGAGACCCAGTACTTC.

This clone was observed once. The chain has TRBV6-1 and TRBJ2-2, with 10 bases fitting TRBD2. Germline V lookup: CDR1 MNHNS, CDR2 SASEGT. With V trimmed by 3 bases and J by 6 bases, 4 bases remained unmatched. The CDR3 loop spans 15 amino acids. The CDR3 here is CASSDLAGEAGELFF. CDR3 nucleotides: TGTGCCAGCAGTGACCTAGCGGGAGAAGCCGGGGAGCTGTTTTTT.

The chain recombines TRBV7-2 with TRBJ2-7; no firm D call. V lost 5 bases and J 2 bases, leaving 16 bases between the germline ends. The germline gives CDR1 SGHTA, CDR2 FQGNSA. The CDR3 runs 15 residues. In DNA form, the CDR3 reads TGTGCCAGCAGCCTAGGCTCTCCCCCTACCTACGAGCAGTACTTC. Its protein product is CASSLGSPPTYEQYF.

This clone was counted once. The rearrangement uses TRBV27 and TRBJ2-2; D unclear. Germline CDR1 MNHEY, CDR2 SMNVEV (reference sequence). V lost 6 bases and J 0 bases, leaving 8 bases between the germline ends. The CDR3 has 14 amino acids. CDR3 region: CASSYLANTGELFF. CDR3 nucleotides: TGTGCCAGCAGCTATCTCGCGAACACCGGGGAGCTGTTTTTT.

This chain uses TRBV19 with TRBJ2-4; D is uncertain. The CDR3 consists of 14 residues. Germline CDR1 and CDR2: LNHDA and SQIVND (reference sequence). Trimming stripped 3 bases from V and 4 bases from J, with 10 bases between. For the CDR3, the DNA is TGTGCCAGTAGTATCGCGGCAGTTAAAAACATTCAGTACTTC. Amino acids: CASSIAAVKNIQYF. The whole variable domain, filled in from reference TRBV19 and TRBJ2-4, reads DGGITQSPKYLFRKEGQNVTLSCEQNLNHDAMYWYRQDPGQGLRLIYYSQIVNDFQKGDIAEGYSVSREKKESFPLTVTSAQKNPTAFYLCASSIAAVKNIQYFGAGTRLSVL.

This clone was picked up a small number of times. The rearrangement links TRBV6-2 or TRBV6-3 to TRBJ2-7; D not resolved. V lost 0 bases to trimming and J lost 3 bases, with 9 bases between them. The CDR3 has 14 residues. Per germline, CDR1 MNHEY and CDR2 SVGEGT. The CDR3 here is CASSYSPGFYEQYF. The CDR3 region has the DNA TGTGCCAGCAGTTACTCGCCAGGTTTCTACGAGCAGTACTTC.

This chain links TRBV5-4 with TRBJ2-1; D is possibly TRBD2 (5 bases). The CDR3 sequence is 16 residues long. Per germline, CDR1 SGHNT and CDR2 YYREEE (reference sequence). The V and J ends lost 4 bases and 7 bases respectively, with 21 bases between them. The CDR3 DNA sequence: TGTGCCAGCAGCCCCCCCAACGGGCTAGCCAGAAATGAGCAGTTCTTC. Its translation is CASSPPNGLARNEQFF.

This chain uses TRBV12-2 with TRBJ1-1; the table's TRBD1 call for D was not verified on the DNA. TRBV12-2 is a known pseudogene. This CDR3 region has 22 residues. In nucleotides, the CDR3 is TGTGCAAGTCGCTCTAGTGAACCCCAGACAGGGTTGGTCGTGGGAAAGCGTTGTTTCTCTTTCTTT. It codes for CASRSSEPQTGLVVGKRCFSFF.

This chain joins TRBV3-1 (or the pseudogene TRBV3-2) and TRBJ2-5; 8 nucleotides match TRBD1. The J segment lost 1 base and the V segment lost 0 bases, leaving 4 bases of the junction unmatched. The germline gives CDR1 LGHDT, CDR2 YNNKEL (reference sequence). The CDR3 is 16 residues long. The CDR3 sequence is CASSQDRDRFQETQYF. The CDR3 region has the DNA TGTGCCAGCAGCCAAGATCGGGACAGGTTCCAAGAGACCCAGTACTTC.

The V call is TRBV7-8, the J call TRBJ2-5; 9 positions match TRBD2. The CDR3 covers 14 residues. Germline V gene lookup returns CDR1 SGHVS and CDR2 FQNEAQ. V shed 3 bases and J 5 bases; nucleotides not matched to a gene: 4. The CDR3 protein is CASSLFAGGETQYF. The CDR3, as DNA: TGTGCCAGCAGCTTGTTCGCGGGAGGGGAGACCCAGTACTTC.

This rearrangement joins TRBV28 to TRBJ1-5, with 10 bases lining up with TRBD1. The CDR3 loop spans 15 amino acids. V was clipped by 10 bases and J by 3 bases; unmatched bases: 9. Germline V gene sequence: CDR1 MDHEN, CDR2 SYDVKM. The CDR3 DNA follows: TGTGCCACCATCTCGGGACAGGGGTCCAATCAGCCCCAGCATTTT. It translates to CATISGQGSNQPQHF.

The rearrangement joins TRBV7-9 to TRBJ2-7; 10 bases are shared with TRBD2. Germline assignment: CDR1 SEHNR and CDR2 FQNEAQ (reference sequence). With V trimmed by 0 bases and J by 1 base, 3 bases remained unmatched. CDR3 length: 16 amino acids. DNA for the CDR3: TGTGCCAGCAGCTTAGCCTTAGCGGGAGGTTCCTACGAGCAGTACTTC. As protein: CASSLALAGGSYEQYF.

A few counts support this clone. CDR3 in amino acids: CASSFGGRETQYF. CDR3 nucleotides: TGTGCCAGCAGCTTTGGGGGCCGGGAGACCCAGTACTTC. The chain is built from TRBV7-9 and TRBJ2-5, with a tentative D call TRBD1 (6 bases). The CDR3 is 13 residues long. The germline V and J ends were trimmed by 3 bases and 5 bases, with 10 bases remaining between them. Germline V gene lookup returns CDR1 SEHNR and CDR2 FQNEAQ (reference sequence).

The CDR3 DNA sequence: TGCGCCAGCAGCTTGGCGGGGAGGGGCTATGGCTACACCTTC. This encodes CASSLAGRGYGYTF. The V gene is TRBV5-1, the J gene TRBJ1-2; TRBD1 is a possible D gene (5 bases). V gave up 0 bases and J gave up 4 bases, with 10 bases separating them. Germline-derived CDR1 and CDR2 are SGHRS and YFSETQ. The CDR3 sequence is 14 residues long. Combining the CDR3 with reference TRBV5-1 and TRBJ1-2 gives the whole variable domain KAGVTQTPRYLIKTRGQQVTLSCSPISGHRSVSWYQQTPGQGLQFLFEYFSETQRNKGNFPGRFSGRQFSNSRSEMNVSTLELGDSALYLCASSLAGRGYGYTFGSGTRLTVV.

The chain recombines TRBV28 with TRBJ2-2; tentative D call: TRBD1 (5 bases). V was clipped by 2 bases and J by 2 bases, with 12 bases between them. The germline CDR1 and CDR2 sequences are MDHEN and SYDVKM. CDR3 length equals 16 residues. CDR3 bases: TGTGCCAGCAGTTTAACCGTACAGGCCAACACCGGGGAGCTGTTTTTT. This codes for CASSLTVQANTGELFF.

V and J are TRBV2 and TRBJ1-1; 12 bases fit TRBD1. There are 12 residues in the CDR3. J lost 11 bases, V lost 4 bases, and 2 bases had no gene match. Germline V gene data show CDR1 as SNHLY and CDR2 as FYNNEI. CDR3 residues: CASSGDRGLAFF. The CDR3 DNA reads as TGTGCCAGCAGTGGGGACAGGGGGCTGGCTTTCTTT.

V usage is TRBV6-5 and J usage is TRBJ2-7, with D possibly being TRBD2 (5 bases). V shed 2 bases and J shed 4 bases, with 12 bases lying between them. Germline CDR1 and CDR2: MNHEY and SVGAGI. The CDR3 sequence is 14 residues long. CDR3 loop: CASSYSGESYEQYF. Here the CDR3 DNA reads TGTGCCAGCAGTTACAGCGGAGAATCATACGAGCAGTACTTC.

CDR3 protein: CASSYTWSSDTGELFF. CDR3 coding DNA: TGTGCCAGCAGTTACACTTGGTCCTCGGACACCGGGGAGCTGTTTTTT. The rearrangement joins TRBV6-5 to TRBJ2-2; no clear D. The CDR3 runs to 16 residues. The V gene's germline CDR1 is MNHEY and CDR2 SVGAGI. The V end was cut by 2 bases, the J end by 3 bases, with 13 bases between.

This chain connects TRBV9 to TRBJ2-1, with 7 bases aligning to TRBD2. The CDR3 sequence is 15 residues long. Germline trimming cut 0 bases from V and 4 bases from J; bases unmatched to any gene: 4. The germline CDR1 and CDR2 sequences are SGDLS and YYNGEE. In DNA, the CDR3 is TGTGCCAGCAGCGTAGACCTGGGGGGGTACAATGAGCAGTTCTTC. Its translation: CASSVDLGGYNEQFF.

The chain recombines TRBV4-3 with TRBJ2-1; perhaps TRBD2 as D (6 bases). The CDR3 spans 17 residues. Deletions cut 4 bases from V and 3 bases from J, with 19 bases between. Germline CDR1 LGHNA, CDR2 YSLEER. This CDR3 reads CASSPAVSRGNYNEQFF. DNA of the CDR3: TGCGCCAGCAGCCCCGCGGTTAGTCGGGGGAACTACAATGAGCAGTTCTTC.

The chain combines TRBV7-9 with TRBJ2-3; D might be TRBD2 (6 bases). The CDR3 length is 14 residues. V was clipped by 5 bases and J by 6 bases, with 15 bases between them. Germline V gene data show CDR1 as SEHNR and CDR2 as FQNEAQ (reference sequence). Here the CDR3 reads CASSPGTAGDTQYF. CDR3 DNA: TGTGCCAGCAGCCCGGGGACGGCGGGGGATACGCAGTATTTT. Using reference TRBV7-9 and TRBJ2-3 for the parts outside the CDR3, the full variable domain is DTGVSQNPRHKITKRGQNVTFRCDPISEHNRLYWYRQTLGQGPEFLTYFQNEAQLEKSRLLSDRFSAERPKGSFSTLEIQRTEQGDSAMYLCASSPGTAGDTQYFGPGTRLTVL.